The following is a T cell receptor beta chain sequence with its context. Its cognate antigen is unknown. Cyclophosphamide on days +3 and +4 followed busulfan-fludarabine conditioning and a marrow graft. Germline CDR1 is SGDLS and CDR2 is YYNGEE. Germline trimming cut 2 bases from V and 4 bases from J; bases unmatched to any gene: 9. CDR3 length: 16 residues. The data derive from a study of T cells after posttransplantation cyclophosphamide. Study-level points and caveats: TRB overlap between skin or GI tissue T cells and blood was limited. Later blood repertoires were often dominated by clones from the donor CD8+ memory compartment. After PTCy, TRB diversity resembled that of CNI/methotrexate controls.

Here immunoSEQ multiplex PCR was the method, and the copy in TCRdb shows in-frame clones only, minus some. This sample includes roughly 8,000 clones with no singletons; its ten biggest clones take up 5.5%. The TCR originated in a male patient between 18 and 35 years old who received an allogeneic stem cell transplant from an unrelated donor, was CMV-positive, and had acute and chronic GVHD. Some T cells may trace back to the graft donor. Source: PBMCs, taken after allogeneic stem cell transplant with posttransplant cyclophosphamide. The V call is TRBV9, the J call TRBJ2-5; 9 positions match TRBD2. The CDR3 spells CASSVSSRGGGETQYF. The CDR3 coding sequence is TGTGCCAGCAGCGTGTCTTCGCGGGGGGGCGGAGAGACCCAGTACTTC. The whole variable domain, filled in from reference TRBV9 and TRBJ2-5, reads DSGVTQTPKHLITATGQRVTLRCSPRSGDLSVYWYQQSLDQGLQFLIQYYNGEERAKGNILERFSAQQFPDLHSELNLSSLELGDSALYFCASSVSSRGGGETQYFGPGTRLLVL.